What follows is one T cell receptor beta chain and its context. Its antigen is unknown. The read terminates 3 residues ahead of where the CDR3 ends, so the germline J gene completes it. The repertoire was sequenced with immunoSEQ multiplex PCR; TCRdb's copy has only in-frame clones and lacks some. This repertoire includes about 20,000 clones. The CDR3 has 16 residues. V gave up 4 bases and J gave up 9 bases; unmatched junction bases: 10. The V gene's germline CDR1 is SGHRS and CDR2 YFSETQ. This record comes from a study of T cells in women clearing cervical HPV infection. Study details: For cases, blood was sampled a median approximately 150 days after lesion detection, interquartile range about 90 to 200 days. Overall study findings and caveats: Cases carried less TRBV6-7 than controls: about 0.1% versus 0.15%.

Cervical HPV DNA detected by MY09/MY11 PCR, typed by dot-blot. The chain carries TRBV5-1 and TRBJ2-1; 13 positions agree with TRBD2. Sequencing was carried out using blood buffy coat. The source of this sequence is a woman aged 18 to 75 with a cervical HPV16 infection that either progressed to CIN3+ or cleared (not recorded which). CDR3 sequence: CASSQPGLAGSAEQFF. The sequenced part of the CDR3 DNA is TGCGCCAGCAGCCAACCGGGACTAGCGGGGTCGGCTGAG.